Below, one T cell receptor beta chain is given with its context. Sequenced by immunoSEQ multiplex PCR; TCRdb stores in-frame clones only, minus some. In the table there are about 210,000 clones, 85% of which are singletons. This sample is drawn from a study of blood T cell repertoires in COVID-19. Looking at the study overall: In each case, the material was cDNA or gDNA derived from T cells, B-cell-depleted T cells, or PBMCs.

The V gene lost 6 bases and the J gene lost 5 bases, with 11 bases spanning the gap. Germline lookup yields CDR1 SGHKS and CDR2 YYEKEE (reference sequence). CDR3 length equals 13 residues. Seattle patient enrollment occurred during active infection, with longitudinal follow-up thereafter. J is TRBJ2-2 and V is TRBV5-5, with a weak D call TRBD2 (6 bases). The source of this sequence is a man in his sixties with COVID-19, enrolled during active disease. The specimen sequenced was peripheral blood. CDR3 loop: CASTPEGTGELFF. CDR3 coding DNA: TGTGCCAGCACCCCGGAGGGGACCGGGGAGCTGTTTTTT.